This T cell receptor beta chain was sequenced in a study of blood T cell repertoires in COVID-19. Study-level background: There were acute and convalescent COVID-19 samples, and they came from the United States, Italy and Spain.

Using immunoSEQ multiplex PCR, the repertoire was profiled, and TCRdb retains in-frame clones only, with some absent. Found here are fewer than 300,000 clones, about 85% of them singletons; the top ten hold 3.5% to 4.5%. This clone was found once. The TCR sequence derives from a man in his sixties who had recovered from COVID-19. The sample was peripheral blood.

CDR3 sequence: CAWSEMESGANVLTF. CDR3 in DNA: TGTGCCTGGAGTGAGATGGAGTCTGGGGCCAACGTCCTGACTTTC. The V call is TRBV30, the J call TRBJ2-6; D is unclear. V was cut by 1 base and J by 1 base, with 8 bases left in between. The CDR3 runs to 15 residues. The germline CDR1 and CDR2 sequences are GTSNPN and SVGIG (reference sequence). Full variable domain (rest looked up from reference TRBV30 and TRBJ2-6): SQTIHQWPATLVQPVGSPLSLECTVEGTSNPNLYWYRQAAGRGLQLLFYSVGIGQISSEVPQNLSASRPQDRQFILSSKKLLLSDSGFYLCAWSEMESGANVLTFGAGSRLTVL.